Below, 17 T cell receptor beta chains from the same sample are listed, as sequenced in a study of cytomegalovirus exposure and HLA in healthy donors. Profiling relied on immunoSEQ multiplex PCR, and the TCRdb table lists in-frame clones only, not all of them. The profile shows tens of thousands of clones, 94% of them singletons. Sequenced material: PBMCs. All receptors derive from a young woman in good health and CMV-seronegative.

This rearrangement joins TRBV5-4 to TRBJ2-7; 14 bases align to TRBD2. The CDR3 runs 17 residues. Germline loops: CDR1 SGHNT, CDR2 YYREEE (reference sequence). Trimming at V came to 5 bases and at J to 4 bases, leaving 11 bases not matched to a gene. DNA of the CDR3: TGTGCCAGCAGATCCGGGACTAGCGGGAGCGGTAGGTACGAGCAGTACTTC. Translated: CASRSGTSGSGRYEQYF.

CDR3 DNA sequence: TGTGCCTGGACCCCCGGGACATACGCCTACGAGCAGTACTTC. Protein sequence: CAWTPGTYAYEQYF. The chain is built from TRBV30 and TRBJ2-7; D perhaps matches TRBD1 (6 bases). Trimming removed 4 bases from V and 2 bases from J, with 15 bases in between. Germline values: CDR1 GTSNPN, CDR2 SVGIG (reference sequence). The CDR3 consists of 14 residues. Full variable domain (missing parts from reference TRBV30 and TRBJ2-7): SQTIHQWPATLVQPVGSPLSLECTVEGTSNPNLYWYRQAAGRGLQLLFYSVGIGQISSEVPQNLSASRPQDRQFILSSKKLLLSDSGFYLCAWTPGTYAYEQYFGPGTRLTVT.

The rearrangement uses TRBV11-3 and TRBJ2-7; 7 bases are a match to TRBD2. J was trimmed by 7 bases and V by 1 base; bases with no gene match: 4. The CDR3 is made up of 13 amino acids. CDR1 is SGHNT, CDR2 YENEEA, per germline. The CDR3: CASSLGGAGEQYF. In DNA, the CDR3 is TGTGCCAGCAGCTTAGGAGGAGCGGGGGAGCAGTACTTC.

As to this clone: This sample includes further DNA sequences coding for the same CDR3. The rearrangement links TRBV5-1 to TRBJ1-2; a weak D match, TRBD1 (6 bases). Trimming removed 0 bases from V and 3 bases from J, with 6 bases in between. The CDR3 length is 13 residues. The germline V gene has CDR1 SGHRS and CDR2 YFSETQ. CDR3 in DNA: TGCGCCAGCAGCTTGGACAGGGACTATGGCTACACCTTC. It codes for CASSLDRDYGYTF.

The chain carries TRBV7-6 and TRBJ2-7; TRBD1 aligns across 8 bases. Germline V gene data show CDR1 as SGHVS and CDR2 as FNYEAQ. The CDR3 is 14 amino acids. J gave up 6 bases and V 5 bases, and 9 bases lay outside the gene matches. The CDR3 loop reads CASSRGQGLVEQYF. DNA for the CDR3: TGTGCCAGCAGCCGCGGACAGGGCCTAGTCGAGCAGTACTTC.

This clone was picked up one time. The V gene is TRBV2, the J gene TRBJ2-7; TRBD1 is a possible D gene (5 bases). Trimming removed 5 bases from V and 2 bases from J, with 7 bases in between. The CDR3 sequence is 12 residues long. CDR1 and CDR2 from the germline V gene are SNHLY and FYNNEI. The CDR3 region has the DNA TGTGCCAGCAGTAGACAGCCCTACGAGCAGTACTTC. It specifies CASSRQPYEQYF.

The CDR3 region is CAWTRSSGNTIYF. CDR3 coding DNA: TGTGCCTGGACTAGATCTTCTGGAAACACCATATATTTT. This chain uses TRBV30 with TRBJ1-3, with D unresolved. The CDR3 totals 13 residues. In germline, CDR1 is GTSNPN, CDR2 SVGIG (reference sequence). Trimming removed 4 bases from V and 1 base from J, with 8 bases in between.

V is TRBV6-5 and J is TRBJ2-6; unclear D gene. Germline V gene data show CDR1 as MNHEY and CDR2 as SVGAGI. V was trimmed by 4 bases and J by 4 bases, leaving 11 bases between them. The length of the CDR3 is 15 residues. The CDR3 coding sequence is TGTGCCAGCAGTTCTCTTAGCATCGGGGCCAACGTCCTGACTTTC. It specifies CASSSLSIGANVLTF.

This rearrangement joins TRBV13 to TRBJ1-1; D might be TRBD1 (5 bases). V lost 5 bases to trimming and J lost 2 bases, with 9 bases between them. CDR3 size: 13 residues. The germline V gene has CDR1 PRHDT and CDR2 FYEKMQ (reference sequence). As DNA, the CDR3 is TGTGCCAGCAGCACAGGTGATAACACTGAAGCTTTCTTT. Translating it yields CASSTGDNTEAFF. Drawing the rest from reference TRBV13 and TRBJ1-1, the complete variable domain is AAGVIQSPRHLIKEKRETATLKCYPIPRHDTVYWYQQGPGQDPQFLISFYEKMQSDKGSIPDRFSAQQFSDYHSELNMSSLELGDSALYFCASSTGDNTEAFFGQGTRLTVV.

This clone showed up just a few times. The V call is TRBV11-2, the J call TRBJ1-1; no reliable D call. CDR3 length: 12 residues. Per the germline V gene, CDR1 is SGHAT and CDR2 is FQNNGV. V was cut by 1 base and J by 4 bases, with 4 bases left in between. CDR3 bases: TGTGCCAGCAGCTTAGTCTCCACTGAAGCTTTCTTT. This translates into CASSLVSTEAFF.

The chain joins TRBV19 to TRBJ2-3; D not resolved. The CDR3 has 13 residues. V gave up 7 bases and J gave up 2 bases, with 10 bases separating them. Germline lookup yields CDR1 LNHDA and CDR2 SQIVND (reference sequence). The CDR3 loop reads CASKDINTDTQYF. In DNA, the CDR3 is TGTGCCAGTAAAGACATCAACACAGATACGCAGTATTTT.

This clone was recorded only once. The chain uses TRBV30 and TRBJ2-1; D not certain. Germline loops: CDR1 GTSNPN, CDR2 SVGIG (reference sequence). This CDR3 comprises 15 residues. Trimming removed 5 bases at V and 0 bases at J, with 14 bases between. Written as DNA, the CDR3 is TGTGCCTGGGCCCCAGGTTACCGCTCCTACAATGAGCAGTTCTTC. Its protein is CAWAPGYRSYNEQFF. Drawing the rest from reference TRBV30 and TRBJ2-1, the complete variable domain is SQTIHQWPATLVQPVGSPLSLECTVEGTSNPNLYWYRQAAGRGLQLLFYSVGIGQISSEVPQNLSASRPQDRQFILSSKKLLLSDSGFYLCAWAPGYRSYNEQFFGPGTRLTVL.

The CDR3 DNA follows: TGTGCCAGTAGTTTCCGCAGGGGCCGTACTGAAGCTTTCTTT. It translates to CASSFRRGRTEAFF. V usage is TRBV19 and J usage is TRBJ1-1; possible D gene TRBD1, 6 bases. CDR3 size: 14 residues. Germline V gene sequence: CDR1 LNHDA, CDR2 SQIVND (reference sequence). Trimming removed 5 bases at V and 5 bases at J, with 15 bases between.

CDR3 sequence reads: CAWRDRGTRNTQYF. The CDR3 DNA is TGTGCCTGGAGAGACAGGGGGACCCGGAATACGCAGTATTTT. The chain carries TRBV30 and TRBJ2-3; 9 nucleotides match TRBD1. Germline CDR1 GTSNPN, CDR2 SVGIG (reference sequence). CDR3 size: 14 residues. V gave up 3 bases and J gave up 7 bases; unmatched junction bases: 8.

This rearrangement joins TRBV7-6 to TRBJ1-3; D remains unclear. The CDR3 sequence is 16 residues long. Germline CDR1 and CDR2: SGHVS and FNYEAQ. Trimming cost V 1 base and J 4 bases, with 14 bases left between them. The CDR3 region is CASSLDPRGLGNTIYF. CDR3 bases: TGTGCCAGCAGCTTAGATCCCCGGGGATTGGGAAACACCATATATTTT.

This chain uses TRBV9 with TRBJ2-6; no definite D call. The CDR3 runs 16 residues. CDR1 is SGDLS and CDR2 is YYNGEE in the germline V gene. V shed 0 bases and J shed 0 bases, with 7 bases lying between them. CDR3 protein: CASSVALGSGANVLTF. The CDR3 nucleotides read TGTGCCAGCAGCGTAGCTCTAGGCTCTGGGGCCAACGTCCTGACTTTC.

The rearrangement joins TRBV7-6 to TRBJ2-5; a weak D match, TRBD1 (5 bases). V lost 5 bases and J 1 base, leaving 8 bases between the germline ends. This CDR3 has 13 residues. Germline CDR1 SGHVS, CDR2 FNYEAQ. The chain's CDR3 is CASSHRSQETQYF. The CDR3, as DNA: TGTGCCAGCAGCCACAGGAGCCAAGAGACCCAGTACTTC.